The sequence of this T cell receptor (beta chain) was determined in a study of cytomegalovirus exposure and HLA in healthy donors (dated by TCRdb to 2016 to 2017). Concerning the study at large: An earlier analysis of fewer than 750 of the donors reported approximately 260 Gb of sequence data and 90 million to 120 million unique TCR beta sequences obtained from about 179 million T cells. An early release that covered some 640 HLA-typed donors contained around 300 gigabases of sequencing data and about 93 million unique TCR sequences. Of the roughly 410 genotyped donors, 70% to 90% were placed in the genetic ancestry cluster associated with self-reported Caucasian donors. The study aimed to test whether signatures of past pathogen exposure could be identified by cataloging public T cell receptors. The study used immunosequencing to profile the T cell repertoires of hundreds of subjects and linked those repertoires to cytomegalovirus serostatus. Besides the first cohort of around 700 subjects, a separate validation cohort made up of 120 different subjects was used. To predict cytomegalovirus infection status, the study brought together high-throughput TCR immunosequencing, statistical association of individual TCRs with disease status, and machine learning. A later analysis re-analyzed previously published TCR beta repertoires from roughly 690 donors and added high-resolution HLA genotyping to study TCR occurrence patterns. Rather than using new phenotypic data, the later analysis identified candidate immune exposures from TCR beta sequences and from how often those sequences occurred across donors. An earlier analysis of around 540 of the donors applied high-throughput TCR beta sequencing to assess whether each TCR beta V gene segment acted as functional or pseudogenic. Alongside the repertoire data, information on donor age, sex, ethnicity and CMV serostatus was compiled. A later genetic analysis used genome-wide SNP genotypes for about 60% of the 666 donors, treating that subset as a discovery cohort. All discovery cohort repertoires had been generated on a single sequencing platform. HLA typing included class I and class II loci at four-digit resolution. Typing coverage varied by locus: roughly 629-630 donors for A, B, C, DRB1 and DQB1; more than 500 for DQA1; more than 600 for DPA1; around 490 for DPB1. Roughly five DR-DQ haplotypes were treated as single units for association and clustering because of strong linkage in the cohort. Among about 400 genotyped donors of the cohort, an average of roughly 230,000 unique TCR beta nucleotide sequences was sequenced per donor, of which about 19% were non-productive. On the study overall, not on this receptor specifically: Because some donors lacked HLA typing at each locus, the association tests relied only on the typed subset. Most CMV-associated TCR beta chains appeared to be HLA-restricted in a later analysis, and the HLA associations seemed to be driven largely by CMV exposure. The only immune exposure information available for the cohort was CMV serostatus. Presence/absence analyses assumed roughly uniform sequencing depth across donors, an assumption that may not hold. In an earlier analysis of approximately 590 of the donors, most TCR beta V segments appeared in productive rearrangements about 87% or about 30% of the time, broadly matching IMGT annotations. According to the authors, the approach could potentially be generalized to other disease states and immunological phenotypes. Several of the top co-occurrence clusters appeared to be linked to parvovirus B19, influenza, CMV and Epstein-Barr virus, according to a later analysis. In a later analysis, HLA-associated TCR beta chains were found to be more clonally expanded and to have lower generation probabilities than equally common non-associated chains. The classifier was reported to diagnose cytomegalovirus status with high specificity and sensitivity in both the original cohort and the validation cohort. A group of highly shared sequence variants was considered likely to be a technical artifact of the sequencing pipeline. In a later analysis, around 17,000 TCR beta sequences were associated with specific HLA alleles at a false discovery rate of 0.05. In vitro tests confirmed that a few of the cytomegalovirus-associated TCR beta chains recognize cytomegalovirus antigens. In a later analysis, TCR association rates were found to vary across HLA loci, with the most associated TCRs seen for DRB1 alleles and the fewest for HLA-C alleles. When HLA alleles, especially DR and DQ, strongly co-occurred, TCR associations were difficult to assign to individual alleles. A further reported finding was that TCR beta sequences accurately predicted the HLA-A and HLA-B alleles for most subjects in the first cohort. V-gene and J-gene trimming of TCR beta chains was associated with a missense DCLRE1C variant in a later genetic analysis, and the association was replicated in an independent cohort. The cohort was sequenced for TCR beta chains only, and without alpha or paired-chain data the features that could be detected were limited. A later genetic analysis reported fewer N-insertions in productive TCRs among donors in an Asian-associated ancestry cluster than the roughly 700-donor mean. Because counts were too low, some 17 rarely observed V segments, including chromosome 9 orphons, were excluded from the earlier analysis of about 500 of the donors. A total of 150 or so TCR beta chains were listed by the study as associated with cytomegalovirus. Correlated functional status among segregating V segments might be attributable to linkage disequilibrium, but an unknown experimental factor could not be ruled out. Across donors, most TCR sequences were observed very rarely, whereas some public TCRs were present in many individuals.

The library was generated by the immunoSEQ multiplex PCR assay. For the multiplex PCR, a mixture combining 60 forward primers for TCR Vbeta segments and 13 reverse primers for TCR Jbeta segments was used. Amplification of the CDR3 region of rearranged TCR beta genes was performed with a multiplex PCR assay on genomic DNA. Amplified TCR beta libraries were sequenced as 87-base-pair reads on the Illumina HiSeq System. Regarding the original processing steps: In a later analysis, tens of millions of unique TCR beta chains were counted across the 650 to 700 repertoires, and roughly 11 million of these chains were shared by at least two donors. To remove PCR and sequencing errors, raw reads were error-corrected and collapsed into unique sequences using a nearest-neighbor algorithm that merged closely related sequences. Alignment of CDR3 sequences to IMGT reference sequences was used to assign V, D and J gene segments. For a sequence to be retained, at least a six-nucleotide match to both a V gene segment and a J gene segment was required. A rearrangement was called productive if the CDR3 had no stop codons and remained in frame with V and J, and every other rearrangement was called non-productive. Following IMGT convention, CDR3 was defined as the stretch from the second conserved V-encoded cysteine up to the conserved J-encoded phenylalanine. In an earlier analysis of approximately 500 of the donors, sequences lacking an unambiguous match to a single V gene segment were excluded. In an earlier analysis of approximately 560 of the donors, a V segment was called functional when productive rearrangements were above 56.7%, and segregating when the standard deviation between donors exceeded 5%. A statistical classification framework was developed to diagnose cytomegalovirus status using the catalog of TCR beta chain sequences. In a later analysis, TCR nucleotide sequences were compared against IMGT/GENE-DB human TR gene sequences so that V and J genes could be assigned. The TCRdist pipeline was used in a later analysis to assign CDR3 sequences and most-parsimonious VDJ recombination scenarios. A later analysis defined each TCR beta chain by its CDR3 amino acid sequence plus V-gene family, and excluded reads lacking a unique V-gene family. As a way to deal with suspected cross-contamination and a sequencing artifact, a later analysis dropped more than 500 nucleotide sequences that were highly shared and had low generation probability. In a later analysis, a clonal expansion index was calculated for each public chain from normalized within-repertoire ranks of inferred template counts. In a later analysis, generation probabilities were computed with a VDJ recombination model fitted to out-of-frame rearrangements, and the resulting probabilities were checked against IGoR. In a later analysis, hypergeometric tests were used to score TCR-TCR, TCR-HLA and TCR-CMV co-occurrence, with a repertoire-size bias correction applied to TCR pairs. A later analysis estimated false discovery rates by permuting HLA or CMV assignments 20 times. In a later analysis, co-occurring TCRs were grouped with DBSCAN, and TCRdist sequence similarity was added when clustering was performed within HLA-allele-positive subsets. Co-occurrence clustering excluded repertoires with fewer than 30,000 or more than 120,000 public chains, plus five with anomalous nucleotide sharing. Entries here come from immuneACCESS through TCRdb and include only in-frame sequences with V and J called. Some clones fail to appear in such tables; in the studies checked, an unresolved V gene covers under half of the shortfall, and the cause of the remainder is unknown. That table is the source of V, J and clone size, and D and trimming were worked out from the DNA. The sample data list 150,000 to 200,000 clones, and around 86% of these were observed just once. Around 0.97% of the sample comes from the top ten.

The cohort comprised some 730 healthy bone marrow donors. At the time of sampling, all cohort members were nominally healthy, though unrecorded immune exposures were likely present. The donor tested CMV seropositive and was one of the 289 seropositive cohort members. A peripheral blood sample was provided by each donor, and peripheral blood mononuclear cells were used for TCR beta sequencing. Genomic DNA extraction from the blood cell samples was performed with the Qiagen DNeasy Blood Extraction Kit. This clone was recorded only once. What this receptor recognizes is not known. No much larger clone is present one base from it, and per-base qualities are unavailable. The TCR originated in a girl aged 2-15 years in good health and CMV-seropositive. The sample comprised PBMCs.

The CDR3 loop reads CSARTSGRANEQFF. The DNA is as follows: TGCAGCGCGAGGACTAGCGGGAGGGCCAATGAGCAGTTCTTC. In this chain, TRBV29-1 is recombined with TRBJ2-1; 15 middle bases align to TRBD2. V has 7 bases trimmed and J has 6 bases trimmed; junction bases matching no gene number 4. CDR1 SQVTM and CDR2 ANQGSEA were looked up in the germline V gene. Inclusive of the bounding cysteine and phenylalanine, the CDR3 is 14 residues long. Only CDR3 DNA is held: 42 bases, read in frame from base 1.